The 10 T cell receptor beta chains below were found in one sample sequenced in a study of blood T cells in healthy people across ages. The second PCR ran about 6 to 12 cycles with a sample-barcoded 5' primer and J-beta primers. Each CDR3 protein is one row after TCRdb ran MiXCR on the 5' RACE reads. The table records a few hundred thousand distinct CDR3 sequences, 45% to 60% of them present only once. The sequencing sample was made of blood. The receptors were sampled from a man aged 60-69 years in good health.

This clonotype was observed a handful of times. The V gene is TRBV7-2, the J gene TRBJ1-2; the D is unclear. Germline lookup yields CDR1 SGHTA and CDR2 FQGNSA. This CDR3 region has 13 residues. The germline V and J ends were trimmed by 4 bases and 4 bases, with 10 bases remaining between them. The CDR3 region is CASSSDGSYGYTF. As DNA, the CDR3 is TGTGCCAGCAGCTCGGACGGTAGCTATGGCTACACCTTC.

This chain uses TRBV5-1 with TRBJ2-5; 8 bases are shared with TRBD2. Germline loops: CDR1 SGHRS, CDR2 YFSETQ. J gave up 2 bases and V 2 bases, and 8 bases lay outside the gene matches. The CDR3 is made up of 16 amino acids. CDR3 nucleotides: TGCGCCAGCAGCTTCCGTAGCGGGGCGACTCAAGAGACCCAGTACTTC. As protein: CASSFRSGATQETQYF.

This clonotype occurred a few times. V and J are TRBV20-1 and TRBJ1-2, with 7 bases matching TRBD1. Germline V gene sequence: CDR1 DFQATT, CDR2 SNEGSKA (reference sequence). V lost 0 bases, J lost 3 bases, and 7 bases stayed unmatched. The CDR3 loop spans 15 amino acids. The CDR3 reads CSARDPTGSHYGYTF. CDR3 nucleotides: TGCAGTGCTAGAGACCCGACAGGGAGCCACTATGGCTACACCTTC.

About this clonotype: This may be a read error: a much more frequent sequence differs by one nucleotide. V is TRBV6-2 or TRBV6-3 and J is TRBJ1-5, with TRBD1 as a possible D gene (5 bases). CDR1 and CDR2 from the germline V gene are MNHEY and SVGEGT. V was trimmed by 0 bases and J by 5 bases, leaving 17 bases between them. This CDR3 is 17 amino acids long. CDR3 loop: CASSYSKQGPNYQPQHF. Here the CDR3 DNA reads TGTGCCAGCAGTTACTCCAAGCAGGGCCCCAATTATCAGCCCCAGCATTTT.

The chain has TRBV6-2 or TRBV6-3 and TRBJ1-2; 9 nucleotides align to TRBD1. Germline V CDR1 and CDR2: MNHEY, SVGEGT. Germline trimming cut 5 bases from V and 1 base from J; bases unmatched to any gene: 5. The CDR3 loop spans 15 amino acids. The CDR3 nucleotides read TGTGCCAGCAGTAACCGGGACAGGGTTAACTATGGCTACACCTTC. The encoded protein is CASSNRDRVNYGYTF.

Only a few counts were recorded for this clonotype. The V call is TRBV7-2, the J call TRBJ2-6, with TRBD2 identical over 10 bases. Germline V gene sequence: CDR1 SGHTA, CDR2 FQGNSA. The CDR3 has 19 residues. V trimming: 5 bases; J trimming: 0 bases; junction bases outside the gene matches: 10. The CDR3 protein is CASSPRLAGYYSGANVLTF. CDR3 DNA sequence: TGTGCCAGCAGCCCGCGACTAGCGGGCTACTACTCTGGGGCCAACGTCCTGACTTTC.

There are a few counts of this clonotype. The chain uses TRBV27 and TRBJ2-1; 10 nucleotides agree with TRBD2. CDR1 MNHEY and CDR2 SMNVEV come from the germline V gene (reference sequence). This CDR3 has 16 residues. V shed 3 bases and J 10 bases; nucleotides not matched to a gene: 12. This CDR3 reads CASSLRTSGGVSEQFF. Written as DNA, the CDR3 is TGTGCCAGCAGTTTGAGGACTAGCGGAGGAGTGTCGGAGCAGTTCTTC.

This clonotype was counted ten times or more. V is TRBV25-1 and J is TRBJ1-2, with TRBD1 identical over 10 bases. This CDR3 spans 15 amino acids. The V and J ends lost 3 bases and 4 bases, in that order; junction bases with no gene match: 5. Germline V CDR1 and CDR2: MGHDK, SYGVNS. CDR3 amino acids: CASSDRDRGPYGYTF. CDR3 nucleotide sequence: TGTGCCAGCAGTGACCGGGACAGGGGCCCCTATGGCTACACCTTC.

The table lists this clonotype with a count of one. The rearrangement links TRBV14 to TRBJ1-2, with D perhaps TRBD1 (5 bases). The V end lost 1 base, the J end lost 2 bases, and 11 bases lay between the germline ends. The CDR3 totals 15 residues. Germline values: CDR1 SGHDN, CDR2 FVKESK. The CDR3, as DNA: TGTGCCAGCAGCCAAGGATATGGGGGGAACTATGGCTACACCTTC. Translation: CASSQGYGGNYGYTF.

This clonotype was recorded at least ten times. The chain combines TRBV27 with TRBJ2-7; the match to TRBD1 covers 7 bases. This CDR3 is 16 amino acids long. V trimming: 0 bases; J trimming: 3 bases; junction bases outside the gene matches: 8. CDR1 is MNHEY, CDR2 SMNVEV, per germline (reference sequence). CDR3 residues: CASSLSSPPGGYEQYF. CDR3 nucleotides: TGTGCCAGCAGTTTATCGTCCCCCCCAGGGGGCTACGAGCAGTACTTC.